These 20 T cell receptor beta chains originate from one sample sequenced in a study of CD8 T cells in ankylosing spondylitis. Antigen specificity for these receptors is unknown. In TCRdb, the 5' RACE reads were re-called with MiXCR into one record per CDR3 protein. The sample lists about 450,000 distinct CDR3 sequences, approximately 26% occurring once. Study results and caveats: A motif in TCR beta, a set of eight or nine highly homologous variants, appeared characteristic of ankylosing spondylitis blood.

Material for sequencing was blood, either unsorted or a sorted T cell fraction (not recorded which). Receptors originate from a male donor with ankylosing spondylitis.

This clonotype was counted only a few times. The chain links TRBV20-1 to TRBJ1-4; no clear D gene. Germline CDR1 is DFQATT and CDR2 is SNEGSKA (reference sequence). Trimming left V 8 bases short and J 7 bases short, with 11 bases between. There are 11 residues in the CDR3. CDR3 coding DNA: TGCAGTTCAAATTTTGGTGAAAAACTGTTTTTT. Translating gives CSSNFGEKLFF.

This clonotype was seen a few times. This sequence joins TRBV9 and TRBJ2-3; TRBD2 is a possible D gene (5 bases). The CDR3 sequence is 15 residues long. V was pared by 6 bases and J by 3 bases, with 17 bases between. Germline V CDR1 and CDR2: SGDLS, YYNGEE. Here the CDR3 DNA reads TGTGCCAGCAACACTGGAGGCGGGCGTACAGATACGCAGTATTTT. Amino acid sequence: CASNTGGGRTDTQYF. The variable domain in full, with the rest retrieved from reference TRBV9 and TRBJ2-3, is DSGVTQTPKHLITATGQRVTLRCSPRSGDLSVYWYQQSLDQGLQFLIQYYNGEERAKGNILERFSAQQFPDLHSELNLSSLELGDSALYFCASNTGGGRTDTQYFGPGTRLTVL.

The chain recombines TRBV3-1 with TRBJ1-2, with TRBD1 identical over 8 bases. The CDR3 is made up of 15 amino acids. Germline V gene lookup returns CDR1 LGHDT and CDR2 YNNKEL (reference sequence). V lost 0 bases and J lost 5; bases outside the gene matches: 5. Written as DNA, the CDR3 is TGTGCCAGCAGCCAAGAAGGGACAGGACGGTATGGCTACACCTTC. It yields the protein CASSQEGTGRYGYTF.

The chain has TRBV29-1 and TRBJ2-3; 7 bases are shared with TRBD2. V was clipped by 6 bases and J by 0 bases; unmatched bases: 6. The CDR3 extends over 14 amino acids. Germline V gene lookup returns CDR1 SQVTM and CDR2 ANQGSEA. The CDR3 reads CSVLGTTSTDTQYF. The CDR3 bases are TGCAGCGTCCTCGGGACTACGAGCACAGATACGCAGTATTTT.

V is TRBV20-1 and J is TRBJ2-3; TRBD2 matches at 7 bases. The V and J ends lost 5 bases and 2 bases, in that order; junction bases with no gene match: 10. The CDR3 is 15 amino acids. CDR1 is DFQATT, CDR2 SNEGSKA, per germline (reference sequence). Written as DNA, the CDR3 is TGCAGTGCTCCCAGAGTTGCGGGAGACACAGATACGCAGTATTTT. It yields the protein CSAPRVAGDTDTQYF.

This clonotype occurred a few times. The V gene is TRBV4-2, the J gene TRBJ2-1; 11 nucleotides align to TRBD1. V lost 4 bases to trimming and J lost 6 bases; unmatched junction nucleotides: 5. This CDR3 has 15 residues. CDR1 and CDR2 (germline): LGHNA, YNFKEQ. The CDR3 region is CASSRAGTGGNEQFF. In DNA form, the CDR3 reads TGTGCCAGCAGCCGAGCCGGGACAGGGGGCAATGAGCAGTTCTTC.

The genes are TRBV20-1 and TRBJ2-2; D may match TRBD1 or TRBD2 (6 bases each). This CDR3 is 15 amino acids long. The V and J ends lost 3 bases and 2 bases respectively, with 13 bases between them. Germline loops: CDR1 DFQATT, CDR2 SNEGSKA (reference sequence). The CDR3: CSARGGGTNTGELFF. As DNA, the CDR3 is TGCAGTGCTAGGGGAGGCGGGACAAACACCGGGGAGCTGTTTTTT.

V usage is TRBV3-1 and J usage is TRBJ1-4; D is undetermined. Trimming pared 1 base from V and 0 bases from J, leaving 6 bases between. Germline loops: CDR1 LGHDT, CDR2 YNNKEL (reference sequence). This CDR3 region has 15 residues. The CDR3 DNA sequence: TGTGCCAGCAGCCAAGTGGGAGCAACTAATGAAAAACTGTTTTTT. Its protein is CASSQVGATNEKLFF.

The V call is TRBV20-1, the J call TRBJ2-1; TRBD2 is a possible D gene (6 bases). The V gene lost 3 bases and the J gene lost 3 bases, with 24 bases spanning the gap. The CDR3 runs to 18 residues. Germline loops: CDR1 DFQATT, CDR2 SNEGSKA (reference sequence). This CDR3 reads CSASSQASGSAIYNEQFF. In nucleotides, the CDR3 is TGCAGTGCTAGTAGTCAGGCGTCCGGGAGTGCGATCTACAATGAGCAGTTCTTC.

The count of this clonotype is one. V usage is TRBV7-7 and J usage is TRBJ2-1; D uncertain. V dropped 5 bases and J dropped 3 bases, with 14 bases sitting between them. Germline V gene sequence: CDR1 SSHAT, CDR2 FNYEAQ (reference sequence). This CDR3 contains 15 residues. The CDR3 protein is CASSPLGSIYNEQFF. CDR3 nucleotides: TGTGCCAGCAGCCCCCTTGGTAGTATCTACAATGAGCAGTTCTTC.

This rearrangement joins TRBV20-1 to TRBJ2-1, with 13 bases matching TRBD2. This CDR3 is built from 14 residues. V shed 6 bases, J shed 8 bases, and the junction held 7 bases outside the gene matches. The V gene's germline CDR1 is DFQATT and CDR2 SNEGSKA (reference sequence). As DNA, the CDR3 is TGCAGTGCGGAAACTAGCGGGAGGGCCTATGAGCAGTTCTTC. It codes for CSAETSGRAYEQFF.

This clonotype has a handful of counts. V is TRBV12-3 or TRBV12-4 and J is TRBJ2-1, with a tentative D call TRBD2 (6 bases). The V end was cut by 6 bases, the J end by 7 bases, with 16 bases between. The length of the CDR3 is 14 residues. DNA for the CDR3: TGTGCCAGCAGGCGGGAAAAGGGGAGGAATGAGCAGTTCTTC. Encoded protein: CASRREKGRNEQFF.

This clonotype has at least ten counts. The chain has TRBV25-1 and TRBJ2-1; 11 bases agree with TRBD2. This CDR3 is built from 15 residues. Germline CDR1 and CDR2: MGHDK and SYGVNS. Trimming at V came to 7 bases and at J to 4 bases, leaving 6 bases not matched to a gene. The CDR3 DNA sequence: TGTGCCAGCACGTCGGGACTAGCGGTTTACAATGAGCAGTTCTTC. It codes for CASTSGLAVYNEQFF.

The rearrangement joins TRBV7-9 to TRBJ2-3; D perhaps matches TRBD1 (6 bases). From germline, CDR1 is SEHNR and CDR2 FQNEAQ (reference sequence). The germline V and J ends were trimmed by 7 bases and 0 bases, with 20 bases remaining between them. This CDR3 contains 17 residues. The DNA of the CDR3 is TGTGCCAGCACCCAGGACAGATTCTTTTCTAGCACAGATACGCAGTATTTT. Residues: CASTQDRFFSSTDTQYF.

This clonotype was seen a few times. V usage is TRBV11-2 and J usage is TRBJ2-2, with D possibly called TRBD1 or TRBD2 (7 bases each). The CDR3 runs to 18 residues. Germline CDR1 and CDR2: SGHAT and FQNNGV. V was pared by 6 bases and J by 3 bases, with 23 bases between. In nucleotides, the CDR3 is TGTGCCAGCAGTTTCCGGAGGGGGAGGGGGCCCCACACCGGGGAGCTGTTTTTT. Translating it yields CASSFRRGRGPHTGELFF.

A few counts support this clonotype. The rearrangement joins TRBV25-1 to TRBJ2-7, with 10 bases lining up with TRBD2. The junction had 3 bases not matched to a gene; V was cut back by 4 bases and J by 3 bases. The CDR3 totals 14 residues. Germline CDR1 and CDR2: MGHDK and SYGVNS. CDR3 sequence: CASSVAGGNYEQYF. Here the CDR3 DNA reads TGTGCCAGCAGTGTAGCGGGAGGAAACTACGAGCAGTACTTC.

This rearrangement joins TRBV5-1 to TRBJ2-1, with 11 bases aligning to TRBD2. Germline V CDR1 and CDR2: SGHRS, YFSETQ. Trimming removed 4 bases from V and 8 bases from J; junction bases left unmatched: 8. The CDR3 runs 15 residues. For the CDR3, the DNA is TGCGCCAGCAGCCGACGACTAGCGGGAACAGATGAGCAGTTCTTC. Protein sequence: CASSRRLAGTDEQFF.

V and J are TRBV5-6 and TRBJ1-6, with D possibly matching TRBD1 (5 bases). V was pared by 4 bases and J by 11 bases, with 19 bases between. This CDR3 has 15 residues. In germline, CDR1 is SGHDT, CDR2 YYEEEE. This CDR3 is CASSPDPGRGTPLHF. CDR3 sequence (DNA): TGTGCCAGCAGCCCAGACCCGGGACGCGGGACACCCCTCCACTTT. The full variable domain, completed using reference TRBV5-6 and TRBJ1-6, is DAGVTQSPTHLIKTRGQQVTLRCSPKSGHDTVSWYQQALGQGPQFIFQYYEEEERQRGNFPDRFSGHQFPNYSSELNVNALLLGDSALYLCASSPDPGRGTPLHFGNGTRLTVT.

This clonotype was recorded a few times. The chain recombines TRBV5-1 with TRBJ2-5; TRBD2 agrees at 7 bases. The CDR3 contains 14 residues. Germline V gives CDR1 SGHRS, CDR2 YFSETQ. J was trimmed by 3 bases and V by 3 bases; bases with no gene match: 5. CDR3 bases: TGCGCCAGCAGCTCCCATACTAGCGAAGAGACCCAGTACTTC. Protein: CASSSHTSEETQYF. The whole variable domain, remainder taken from reference TRBV5-1 and TRBJ2-5, is KAGVTQTPRYLIKTRGQQVTLSCSPISGHRSVSWYQQTPGQGLQFLFEYFSETQRNKGNFPGRFSGRQFSNSRSEMNVSTLELGDSALYLCASSSHTSEETQYFGPGTRLLVL.

This clonotype was picked up a small number of times. The chain is built from TRBV10-2 and TRBJ2-3, with 8 positions matching TRBD2. CDR1 is WSHSY, CDR2 SAAADI, per germline. V shed 6 bases and J 1 base; nucleotides not matched to a gene: 6. The CDR3 covers 15 residues. The CDR3 bases are TGCGCCAGCAGCGAGGGACTAGATGGCACAGATACGCAGTATTTT. Translating gives CASSEGLDGTDTQYF.